Many counts were recorded for the clone carrying this TCR beta chain. The antigen is unknown. TCRdb reprocessed the 5' RACE reads via MiXCR and lists one record per CDR3 protein. Among some 800,000 distinct CDR3 sequences, roughly 10% were seen once, and the ten largest hold roughly 0.51%. The data were taken from a study of CD8 T cells in ankylosing spondylitis. Study-wide results and limits: Fewer than ten highly homologous variants made up a TCR beta motif that seemed to typify ankylosing spondylitis blood. There was reportedly significant enrichment of clones that were disease-linked in matched ankylosing spondylitis synovial fluid.

Sequenced sample: blood, either unsorted or a sorted T cell fraction (not recorded which). The TCR was taken from a male donor with ankylosing spondylitis.

CDR3 in amino acids: CASSEAGGWRGYTF. In nucleotides, the CDR3 is TGTGCCAGCAGTGAGGCAGGAGGATGGCGTGGCTACACCTTC. The J gene is TRBJ1-2, the V gene TRBV6-1; D gene ambiguous. Germline CDR1 and CDR2: MNHNS and SASEGT. Trimming took 3 bases from V and 7 from J, leaving 15 bases between them. The CDR3 extends over 14 amino acids.